This T cell receptor beta chain originates from a study of T-cell reconstitution after alpha-beta-depleted transplantation in children. The table lists this clonotype with a few counts. Germline lookup yields CDR1 SEHNR and CDR2 FQNEAQ (reference sequence). V was clipped by 5 bases and J by 6 bases; unmatched bases: 7. The CDR3 loop spans 13 amino acids. Preparation of the TCRbeta library involved a method that used unique molecular identifiers. TCRdb processed the PCR reads anew with MiXCR; each CDR3 protein has one entry. The repertoire holds about 200,000 distinct CDR3 sequences, with around 5.9% as singletons.

The sequenced sample was PBMCs, obtained before TCRalphabeta/CD19-depleted stem cell transplant. This chain uses TRBV7-9 with TRBJ2-7, with 7 nucleotides matching TRBD1. This sequence was found in a girl less than two years old with combined immunodeficiency, due to receive a stem cell transplant. The CDR3 reads CASSRDSFSEQYF. The CDR3 DNA follows: TGTGCCAGCAGCCGGGACAGCTTCTCCGAGCAGTACTTC.